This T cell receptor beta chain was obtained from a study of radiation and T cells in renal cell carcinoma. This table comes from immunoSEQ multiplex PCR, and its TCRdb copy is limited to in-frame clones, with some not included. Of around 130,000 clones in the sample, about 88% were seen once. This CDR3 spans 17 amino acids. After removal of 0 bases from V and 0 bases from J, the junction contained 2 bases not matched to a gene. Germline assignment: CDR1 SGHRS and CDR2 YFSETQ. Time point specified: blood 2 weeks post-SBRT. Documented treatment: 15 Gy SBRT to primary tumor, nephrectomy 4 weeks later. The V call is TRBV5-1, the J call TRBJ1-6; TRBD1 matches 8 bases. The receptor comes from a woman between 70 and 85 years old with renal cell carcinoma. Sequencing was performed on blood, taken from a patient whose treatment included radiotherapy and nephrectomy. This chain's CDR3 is CASSLDRGSSYNSPLHF. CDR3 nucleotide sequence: TGCGCCAGCAGCTTGGACAGGGGGAGCTCCTATAATTCACCCCTCCACTTT.